The following is a T cell receptor (beta chain) sequence with its context. Which antigen it targets is not known. Base qualities are not recorded, but no much larger clone differs from it by a single base. The germline V gene (reference sequence) yields SGHAT for CDR1 and FQDESV for CDR2. Reading from cysteine to phenylalanine, the CDR3 counts 13 amino acids. Only CDR3 DNA remains: 39 bases, in frame from the first base. The germline ends are 5 bases apart after V is trimmed by 2 bases and J by 1 base. This entry comes from a study of blood T cells in healthy people across ages (dated by TCRdb to 2014 to 2015). With respect to the entire study: Template switching captured roughly one uniquely barcoded TCR beta cDNA molecule per two T cells in model experiments. To track age-related changes in TCR beta repertoire diversity, the study relied on deep sequencing normalized with unique cDNA molecular identifiers. The donors were split into four age groups: young (average 16 years), middle-aged (nearly 40), aged (over 55) and long-lived (approximately 80). Donors of different ages were randomly distributed across sequencing lanes to avoid experimental bias. For two donors (one aged 18 to 30 and one aged 80 or older), the study analyzed two additional independent replicas of 1 million unique cDNA reads from the same blood draw.

Overall study results and their limits: Because profiling used bulk unsorted PBMCs, naive and antigen-experienced compartments could not be compared conclusively. The percentage of naive T cells measured by flow cytometry correlated strongly with observed TCR beta diversity. Observed TCR beta diversity per million T cells fell roughly linearly with age, and a significant reduction was already apparent by age approximately 40. Estimates of total diversity based on one million sequenced T cells were considered lower bounds and underestimates. Because the CMV infection status of the donors was unknown, age-related changes in expanded clonotypes may potentially have been confounded. Compared with the aged group, the long-lived group had more naive CD4+ T cells, fewer expanded clones and increased TCR diversity, a pattern suggesting age selection.

Donors were a few dozen systemically healthy Caucasian individuals from Russia aged about 6 to 100 years. Roughly 10 milliliters of peripheral blood were drawn from each donor into EDTA-treated Vacutainer tubes. Ficoll-Paque density-gradient centrifugation was used to isolate PBMCs, with at least 6.5 million obtained per sample. Trizol reagent was used to extract total RNA from PBMCs, with at least 6 micrograms per sample. Naive CD45RAhigh/CD27high T cell percentages were measured by flow cytometry on a PBMC aliquot from every donor. Library method: 5' RACE. The run used an Illumina HiSeq 2500. A second about 7 to 12 cycle PCR used a sample-barcoded 5' primer and a J-beta primer mix. A unique molecular identifier was introduced onto each TCR beta cDNA molecule by a template-switch 5' adaptor carrying 12 random nucleotides. At least 3 million CDR3-containing paired-end reads were obtained from each sample. First-strand cDNA was synthesized from all RNA with the Mint cDNA synthesis kit, primed by a TRBC-specific oligonucleotide. After uracil-DNA glycosylase treatment, a first 18-cycle PCR used universal primers M1SS and BC2_uni_R on all cDNA. Per the original workflow: For normalization, 1 million high-quality reads, each with a distinct molecular identifier, were randomly selected from each sample. Reads with shared molecular identifiers were discarded instead of being binned into consensus sequences. CDR3 identification, clonotype clustering and error correction used MiTCR with a Q25 quality threshold and the strictest error-elimination algorithm. Lower-bound total TCR beta diversity was estimated with a nonparametric unseen species model using Euler transformation. Using fastp trimming at Q25 and MiXCR clonotype assembly, TCRdb reanalyzed the public sequencing data and kept in-frame beta chains. Each entry merges the rows of one CDR3 protein and shows their most common DNA and genes. V and J calls and clone size were set by TCRdb, not the authors. This sample holds over 1,300,000 distinct CDR3 sequences; approximately 60% were observed only once. The top ten clones comprise over 5.5% of the sample.

The V and J genes are TRBV11-1 and TRBJ1-1; a confident D gene designation cannot be given. The clonotype originates from a young man in good health. Sequencing was carried out using blood. Here the CDR3 is given as CASSLMRNTEAFF. The DNA is TGTGCCAGCAGCTTAATGAGGAACACTGAAGCTTTCTTT. The CDR3, completed at both ends by the reference TRBV11-1 and TRBJ1-1 genes, gives the full variable domain EAEVAQSPRYKITEKSQAVAFWCDPISGHATLYWYRQILGQGPELLVQFQDESVVDDSQLPKDRFSAERLKGVDSTLKIQPAELGDSAMYLCASSLMRNTEAFFGQGTRLTVV.